This TCR beta chain was sequenced in a study of early T cells in non-severe SARS-CoV-2 infection. For the study at large: Unsorted whole-blood RNA was sequenced in bulk, leaving chains unpaired.

This clonotype came up many times. The antigen is not known. The CDR3 extends over 12 amino acids. Germline V gives CDR1 SGHAT, CDR2 FQNNGV. Trimming left V 8 bases short and J 8 bases short, with 16 bases between. TCRdb reprocessed the 5' RACE reads via MiXCR and lists one record per CDR3 protein. The data hold some 30,000 distinct CDR3 sequences, with approximately 5% observed a single time. Study-wide results and limits: The matching step, a VDJdb search, favored anti-spike CD8 responses and missed private and CD4 specificities.

This TCR came from an adult who was a healthcare worker with PCR-confirmed SARS-CoV-2 infection or an uninfected control (not recorded which). Material: whole blood. V gene TRBV11-2 combines with J gene TRBJ2-7, with D possibly matching TRBD2 (5 bases). For the CDR3, the DNA is TGTGCCAGCGGAGCGGCAATAGACAAGCAGTACTTC. As protein: CASGAAIDKQYF.